The clone carrying this TCR beta chain was recorded only once. The antigen is undetermined. This may stem from a read error, because a much larger clone lies one nucleotide away. The data stem from a study of tumor-infiltrating lymphocytes in primary liver carcinoma. The overall study: Per sample, productive TCRbeta reads numbered roughly 3.5 to 7.5 million, similar across tissue types.

Findings and limits, study-wide: It was tumor-adjacent and tumor-blood pairs that overlapped less than tumor region pairs did.

Using a constant-region primer together with ProtoScript II reverse transcriptase, TCR beta cDNA was made from about 500 ng of total RNA. Three rounds of nested multiplex PCR with slightly modified ARM-PCR produced TCR beta libraries. TCRdb used MiXCR to reprocess the multiplex PCR reads, holding one entry per CDR3 protein. The data hold approximately 300,000 distinct CDR3 sequences, with roughly 60% observed a single time. Researchers drew blood RNA from unsorted whole blood and extracted germline DNA as well. The sequence derives from a man between 40 and 49 years old with primary liver carcinoma and hepatitis B virus infection. The sequenced sample was peripheral blood.

This CDR3 is CASSYQAASNYGYIF. The CDR3 nucleotides read TGTGCCAGCAGTTACCAGGCCGCATCTAACTATGGCTACATCTTC. The chain is built from TRBV6-5 and TRBJ1-2; D unclear. The germline V gene has CDR1 MNHEY and CDR2 SVGAGI. The CDR3 is made up of 15 amino acids.